The text below deals with one T cell receptor (beta chain). TCRdb's copy holds only in-frame clones and misses some; the assay was immunoSEQ multiplex PCR. Here the sample spans around 100,000 clones, 81% being singletons. This sample was taken from a study of glioma-infiltrating T cells after dendritic cell vaccination. The CDR3 runs 14 residues. Trimming stripped 6 bases from V and 3 bases from J, with 14 bases between. Germline V gene lookup returns CDR1 SNHLY and CDR2 FYNNEI. J is TRBJ2-5 and V is TRBV2, with D possibly being TRBD1 (6 bases). This sequence originates from a human donor with glioblastoma. This specimen consisted of blood, obtained before dendritic cell vaccination. As DNA, the CDR3 is TGTGCCAGCAGGACCGGCAGGGGCGAAGAGACCCAGTACTTC. Amino acids: CASRTGRGEETQYF.